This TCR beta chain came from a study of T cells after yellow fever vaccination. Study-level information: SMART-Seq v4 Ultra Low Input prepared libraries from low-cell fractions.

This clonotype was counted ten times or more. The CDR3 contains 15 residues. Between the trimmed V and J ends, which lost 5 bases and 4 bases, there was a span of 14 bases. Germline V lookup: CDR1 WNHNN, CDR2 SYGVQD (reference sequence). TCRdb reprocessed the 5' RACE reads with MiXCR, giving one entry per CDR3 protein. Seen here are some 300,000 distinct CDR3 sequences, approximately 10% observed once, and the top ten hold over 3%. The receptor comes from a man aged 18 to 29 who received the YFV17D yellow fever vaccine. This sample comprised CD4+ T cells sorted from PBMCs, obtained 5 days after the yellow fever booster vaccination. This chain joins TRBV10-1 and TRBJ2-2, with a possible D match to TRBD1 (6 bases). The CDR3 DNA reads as TGCGCCAGCAGTCAACAGGGCCGGGGCACCGGGGAGCTGTTTTTT. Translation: CASSQQGRGTGELFF.